One and the same sample provided the 17 T cell receptor beta chains below, sequenced in a study of blood T cell repertoires in COVID-19. Assay: immunoSEQ multiplex PCR; the TCRdb copy retains only in-frame clones and omits some. Of about 46,000 clones detected, around 88% appear once; the ten largest clones hold 5.5% to 6.5%. The source material was peripheral blood. These receptor sequences come from a woman aged 80 or over with acute or convalescent COVID-19.

The table lists this clone with a few counts. The chain links TRBV12-3 or TRBV12-4 to TRBJ2-5, with TRBD1 matching over 9 bases. The CDR3 runs 13 residues. Trimming took 7 bases from V and 5 from J; bases not matched to a gene: 5. CDR3: CASKGTGWETQYF. CDR3 nucleotides: TGTGCCAGCAAAGGGACAGGGTGGGAGACCCAGTACTTC.

This clone was seen only once. This sequence joins TRBV5-6 and TRBJ1-2; possibly TRBD1 for D (5 bases). Germline V gene sequence: CDR1 SGHDT, CDR2 YYEEEE. V lost 0 bases, J lost 2 bases, and 5 bases lay in between. The CDR3 runs 13 residues. The CDR3 sequence is CASSLEGNYGYTF. CDR3 sequence (DNA): TGTGCCAGCAGCTTGGAGGGGAACTATGGCTACACCTTC.

The chain carries TRBV19 and TRBJ1-2; 7 bases match TRBD1. Per the germline V gene, CDR1 is LNHDA and CDR2 is SQIVND (reference sequence). V gave up 4 bases and J gave up 1 base; unmatched junction bases: 6. This CDR3 is built from 15 residues. DNA of the CDR3: TGTGCCAGTAGTAGAAATACAGGGGATAACTATGGCTACACCTTC. Translated, it gives CASSRNTGDNYGYTF.

As concerns this clone: Other DNA variants within this sample encode the same CDR3. The chain recombines TRBV5-1 with TRBJ1-1; no clear D gene. CDR3 length equals 13 residues. Trimming removed 1 base from V and 4 bases from J, with 8 bases in between. Germline CDR1 and CDR2: SGHRS and YFSETQ. CDR3 protein: CASSLRGGTEAFF. CDR3 coding DNA: TGCGCCAGCAGCTTGCGGGGAGGCACTGAAGCTTTCTTT.

The chain is built from TRBV6-5 and TRBJ2-7; D is perhaps TRBD2 (6 bases). The CDR3 sequence is 13 residues long. Germline CDR1 reads MNHEY; CDR2 reads SVGAGI. The germline V and J ends were trimmed by 6 bases and 2 bases, with 11 bases remaining between them. The CDR3 loop reads CASSSEGTYEQYF. CDR3 bases: TGTGCCAGCAGCTCGGAGGGAACCTACGAGCAGTACTTC.

In this sample, this clone turned up once. This chain connects TRBV25-1 to TRBJ1-2, with 9 nucleotides matching TRBD1. The germline V gene has CDR1 MGHDK and CDR2 SYGVNS. Losses at the gene ends were 7 bases for V and 2 bases for J; bases not matched to a gene: 8. CDR3 length equals 15 residues. CDR3 sequence (DNA): TGTGCCAGCACTGCGAAAGGACAGGGGAACTATGGCTACACCTTC. As protein: CASTAKGQGNYGYTF.

This chain links TRBV25-1 with TRBJ2-7, with a possible D match to TRBD1 (6 bases). Germline CDR1 is MGHDK and CDR2 is SYGVNS. The CDR3 is made up of 17 amino acids. The ends were cut back, 3 bases at V and 5 bases at J, with 23 bases in the middle. The DNA for the CDR3 is TGTGCCAGCAGTGATTCCCGGGACATTAATAATCGGAACGAGCAGTACTTC. Residues: CASSDSRDINNRNEQYF.

The chain couples TRBV6-5 to TRBJ2-7; D perhaps matches TRBD1 (6 bases). CDR1 and CDR2 (germline): MNHEY, SVGAGI. This CDR3 has 15 amino acids. Deletions cut 1 base from V and 1 base from J, with 11 bases between. The CDR3 DNA sequence: TGTGCCAGCAGTTACTGGCCAGGACAGTCCTACGAGCAGTACTTC. Its protein product is CASSYWPGQSYEQYF.

This chain uses TRBV29-1 with TRBJ2-4; D unclear. V lost 4 bases and J 0 bases, leaving 4 bases between the germline ends. Germline V gives CDR1 SQVTM, CDR2 ANQGSEA. The CDR3 totals 12 residues. This CDR3 is CSVVLAKNIQYF. The CDR3 DNA sequence: TGCAGCGTTGTACTAGCCAAAAACATTCAGTACTTC.

The chain is built from TRBV15 and TRBJ1-4; no firm D call. V lost 4 bases and J lost 3, with 3 bases in between. This CDR3 spans 12 amino acids. Germline V CDR1 and CDR2: LNHNV, YYDKDF (reference sequence). This chain's CDR3 is CATSIANEKLFF. For the CDR3, the DNA is TGTGCCACCAGCATCGCTAATGAAAAACTGTTTTTT.

V and J are TRBV3-1 (or the pseudogene TRBV3-2) and TRBJ1-4; 9 bases are shared with TRBD1. Unmatched junction bases numbered 1, after V lost 2 bases and J lost 3 bases. The CDR3 contains 15 residues. CDR1 is LGHDT, CDR2 YNNKEL, per germline (reference sequence). CDR3 nucleotide sequence: TGTGCCAGCAGCCAAAGGGACAGGGCTAATGAAAAACTGTTTTTT. Translated, it gives CASSQRDRANEKLFF.

The chain is built from TRBV7-2 and TRBJ2-7, with TRBD1 identical over 7 bases. The CDR3 is made up of 14 amino acids. Trimming cost V 2 bases and J 4 bases; bases outside gene matches: 5. Looked up from germline, CDR1 is SGHTA and CDR2 is FQGNSA. CDR3: CASSLQGDRYEQYF. CDR3 DNA: TGTGCCAGCAGCTTACAGGGGGATCGTTACGAGCAGTACTTC.

This chain joins TRBV4-2 and TRBJ1-4, with D possibly matching TRBD1 (5 bases). The CDR3 is 18 residues long. V lost 1 base and J lost 5, with 20 bases in between. Germline CDR1 reads LGHNA; CDR2 reads YNFKEQ. The CDR3 loop is CASSQASQRGGVNEKLFF. CDR3 DNA: TGTGCCAGCAGCCAAGCGTCTCAGAGAGGAGGGGTAAATGAAAAACTGTTTTTT.

V gene TRBV12-3 or TRBV12-4 combines with J gene TRBJ1-1, with no clear D. V was clipped by 2 bases and J by 4 bases, with 5 bases between them. The CDR3 consists of 12 residues. The CDR3 DNA sequence: TGTGCCAGCAGTTTATATATCACTGAAGCTTTCTTT. Protein: CASSLYITEAFF.

V usage is TRBV7-9 and J usage is TRBJ1-3, with 8 bases that match TRBD1. V lost 6 bases and J lost 1; bases outside the gene matches: 2. The germline CDR1 and CDR2 sequences are SEHNR and FQNEAQ (reference sequence). The CDR3 runs to 14 residues. CDR3 protein: CASRRQGSGNTIYF. In DNA, the CDR3 is TGTGCCAGCAGACGACAGGGGTCTGGAAACACCATATATTTT.

This chain connects TRBV2 to TRBJ2-5; 10 bases match TRBD1. In germline, CDR1 is SNHLY, CDR2 FYNNEI. CDR3 length equals 15 residues. J lost 2 bases, V lost 6 bases, and 6 bases had no gene match. DNA for the CDR3: TGTGCCAGCAGGGACAGGGGGATATATCAAGAGACCCAGTACTTC. Residues: CASRDRGIYQETQYF. Together with reference TRBV2 and TRBJ2-5, the CDR3 gives the full variable domain: EPEVTQTPSHQVTQMGQEVILRCVPISNHLYFYWYRQILGQKVEFLVSFYNNEISEKSEIFDDQFSVERPDGSNFTLKIRSTKLEDSAMYFCASRDRGIYQETQYFGPGTRLLVL.

The chain employs TRBV19 and TRBJ1-5; 10 nucleotides align to TRBD1. Germline V gene lookup returns CDR1 LNHDA and CDR2 SQIVND (reference sequence). V was pared by 0 bases and J by 7 bases, with 12 bases of the junction left unmatched. This CDR3 region has 18 residues. The CDR3 loop is CASSIDQRDRGMRQPQHF. CDR3 bases: TGTGCCAGTAGTATAGATCAGAGGGACAGGGGCATGAGACAGCCCCAGCATTTT.